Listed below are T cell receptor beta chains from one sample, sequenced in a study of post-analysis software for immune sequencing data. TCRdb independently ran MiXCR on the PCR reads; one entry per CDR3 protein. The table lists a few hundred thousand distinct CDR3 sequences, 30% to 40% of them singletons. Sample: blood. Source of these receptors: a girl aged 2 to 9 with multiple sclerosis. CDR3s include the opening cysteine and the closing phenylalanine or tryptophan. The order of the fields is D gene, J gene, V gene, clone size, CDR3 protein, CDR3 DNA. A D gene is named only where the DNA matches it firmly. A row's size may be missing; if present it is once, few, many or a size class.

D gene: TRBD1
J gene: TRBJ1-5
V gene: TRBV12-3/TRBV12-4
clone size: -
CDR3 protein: CASQRQGYSNQPQHF
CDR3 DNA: TGTGCCAGCCAAAGACAGGGCTATAGCAATCAGCCCCAGCATTTT

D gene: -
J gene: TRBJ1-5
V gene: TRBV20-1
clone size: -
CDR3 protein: CSAEDRNSNQPQHF
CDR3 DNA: TGCAGTGCAGAAGACAGAAATAGCAATCAGCCCCAGCATTTT

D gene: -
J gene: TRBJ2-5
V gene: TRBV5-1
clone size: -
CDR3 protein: CASSFTPSNHQETQYF
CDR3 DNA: TGCGCCAGCAGCTTTACGCCCAGCAACCACCAAGAGACCCAGTACTTC

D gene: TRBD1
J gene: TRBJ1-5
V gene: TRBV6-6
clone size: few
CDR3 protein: CASRSSGGNQPQHF
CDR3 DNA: TGTGCCAGCAGATCATCAGGGGGAAATCAGCCCCAGCATTTT

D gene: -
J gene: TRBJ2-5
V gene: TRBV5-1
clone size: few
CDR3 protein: CASSSDFQGVYQTQYF
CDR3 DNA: TGCGCCAGCAGCTCGGATTTTCAAGGGGTTTATCAGACCCAGTACTTC

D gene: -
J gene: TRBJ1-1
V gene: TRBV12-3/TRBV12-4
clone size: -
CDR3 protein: CASSPSGLANTEAFF
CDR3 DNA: TGTGCCAGCAGTCCCTCCGGATTAGCGAACACTGAAGCTTTCTTT

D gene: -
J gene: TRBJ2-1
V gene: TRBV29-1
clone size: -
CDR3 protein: CSVEGREEQFF
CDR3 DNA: TGCAGCGTTGAAGGCCGGGAAGAGCAGTTCTTC

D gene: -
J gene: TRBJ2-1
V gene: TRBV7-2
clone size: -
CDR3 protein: CASSRDIQLYNEQFF
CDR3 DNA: TGTGCCAGCAGTAGGGACATCCAACTCTACAATGAGCAGTTCTTC

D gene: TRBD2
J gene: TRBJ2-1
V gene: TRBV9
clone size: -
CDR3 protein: CASSVPGTSGTYNEQFF
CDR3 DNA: TGTGCCAGCAGCGTACCCGGGACTAGCGGGACCTACAATGAGCAGTTCTTC

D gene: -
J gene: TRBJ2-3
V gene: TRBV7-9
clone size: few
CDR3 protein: CASSRHSTDTQYF
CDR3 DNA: TGTGCCAGCAGCCGACATTCCACAGATACGCAGTATTTT

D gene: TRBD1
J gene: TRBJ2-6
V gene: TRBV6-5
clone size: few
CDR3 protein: CASRRETGAGANVLTF
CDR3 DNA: TGTGCCAGCAGACGCGAGACAGGGGCTGGGGCCAACGTCCTGACTTTC

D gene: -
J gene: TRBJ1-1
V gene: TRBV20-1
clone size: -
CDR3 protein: CSARDDRSNVRQGEAFF
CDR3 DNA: TGCAGTGCTAGAGACGACAGGTCAAACGTACGTCAGGGTGAAGCTTTCTTT

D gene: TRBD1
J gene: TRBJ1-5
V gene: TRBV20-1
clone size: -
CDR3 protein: CSASFGTGLYQPQHF
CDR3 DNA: TGCAGTGCTAGTTTCGGGACAGGGCTATATCAGCCCCAGCATTTT

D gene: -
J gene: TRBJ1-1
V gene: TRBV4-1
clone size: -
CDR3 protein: CASSQEGAQNTEAFF
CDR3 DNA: TGCGCCAGCAGCCAAGAAGGTGCGCAGAACACTGAAGCTTTCTTT

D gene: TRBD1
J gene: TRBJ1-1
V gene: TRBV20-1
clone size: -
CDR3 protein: CSALQGGHAVAFF
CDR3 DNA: TGCAGTGCTCTACAGGGGGGTCACGCCGTAGCTTTCTTT

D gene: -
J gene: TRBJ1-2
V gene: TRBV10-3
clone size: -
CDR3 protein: CATQFQGDYGYTF
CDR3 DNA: TGTGCCACGCAATTCCAGGGTGACTATGGCTACACCTTC

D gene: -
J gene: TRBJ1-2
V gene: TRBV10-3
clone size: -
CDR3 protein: CAISAKGIHRGYTF
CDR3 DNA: TGTGCCATCAGTGCCAAGGGGATCCATCGTGGCTACACCTTC

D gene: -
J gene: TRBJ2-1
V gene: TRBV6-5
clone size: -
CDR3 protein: CASSRDGGYNEQFF
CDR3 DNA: TGTGCCAGCAGCCGGGACGGGGGTTACAATGAGCAGTTCTTC

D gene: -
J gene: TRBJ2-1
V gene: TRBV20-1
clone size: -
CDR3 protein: CSARRHNNEQFF
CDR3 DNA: TGCAGTGCTAGAAGGCACAACAATGAGCAGTTCTTC

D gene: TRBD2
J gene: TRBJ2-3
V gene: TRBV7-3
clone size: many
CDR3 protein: CASSSPPTSGGPSTDTQYF
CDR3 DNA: TGTGCCAGCAGCTCACCCCCCACTAGCGGGGGACCTAGCACAGATACGCAGTATTTT

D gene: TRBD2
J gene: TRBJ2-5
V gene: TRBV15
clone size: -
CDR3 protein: CATSRDLLAGGGFFDEQYF
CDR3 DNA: TGTGCCACCAGCAGAGATCTACTAGCGGGAGGAGGGTTTTTCGATGAGCAGTACTTC

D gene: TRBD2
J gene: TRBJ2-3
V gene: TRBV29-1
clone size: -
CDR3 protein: CSGDGTSGVTTDTQYF
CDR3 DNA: TGCAGCGGTGACGGGACTAGCGGAGTAACCACAGATACGCAGTATTTT

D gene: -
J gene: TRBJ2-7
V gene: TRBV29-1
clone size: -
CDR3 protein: CSVDRVSPYEQYF
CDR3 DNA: TGCAGCGTTGACAGGGTATCTCCCTACGAGCAGTACTTC

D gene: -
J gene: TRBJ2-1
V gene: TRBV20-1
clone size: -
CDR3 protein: CSAPGHTYNEQFF
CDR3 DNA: TGCAGTGCGCCGGGACATACCTACAATGAGCAGTTCTTC

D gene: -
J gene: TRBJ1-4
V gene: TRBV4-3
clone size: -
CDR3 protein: CASSRNSGEEEEKLFF
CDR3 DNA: TGCGCCAGCAGCCGCAATTCAGGGGAAGAAGAAGAAAAACTGTTTTTT

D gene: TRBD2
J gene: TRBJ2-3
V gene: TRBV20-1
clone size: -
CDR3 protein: CSATEREGDTDTQYF
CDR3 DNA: TGCAGTGCTACTGAGCGGGAGGGCGACACAGATACGCAGTATTTT

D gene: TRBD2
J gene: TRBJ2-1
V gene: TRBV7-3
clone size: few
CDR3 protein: CASSPGLAGSRSYNEQFF
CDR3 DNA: TGTGCCAGCAGCCCGGGACTAGCGGGATCTCGCTCCTACAATGAGCAGTTCTTC

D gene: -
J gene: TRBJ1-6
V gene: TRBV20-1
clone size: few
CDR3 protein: CSASEEAASPLHF
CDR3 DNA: TGCAGTGCTAGCGAAGAGGCTGCCTCACCCCTCCACTTT